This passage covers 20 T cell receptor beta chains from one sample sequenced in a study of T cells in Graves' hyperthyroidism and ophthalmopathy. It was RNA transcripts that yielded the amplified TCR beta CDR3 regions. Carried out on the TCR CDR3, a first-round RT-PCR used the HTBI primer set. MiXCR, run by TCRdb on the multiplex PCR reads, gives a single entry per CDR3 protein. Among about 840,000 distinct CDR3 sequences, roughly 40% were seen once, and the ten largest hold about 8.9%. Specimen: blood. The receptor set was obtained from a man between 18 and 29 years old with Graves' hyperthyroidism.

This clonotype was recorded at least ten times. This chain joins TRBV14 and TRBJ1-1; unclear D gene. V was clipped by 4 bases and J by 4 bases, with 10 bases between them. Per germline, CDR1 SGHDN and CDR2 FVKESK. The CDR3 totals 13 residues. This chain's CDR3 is CASSPPGSTEAFF. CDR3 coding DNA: TGTGCCAGCAGCCCTCCGGGGTCCACTGAAGCTTTCTTT.

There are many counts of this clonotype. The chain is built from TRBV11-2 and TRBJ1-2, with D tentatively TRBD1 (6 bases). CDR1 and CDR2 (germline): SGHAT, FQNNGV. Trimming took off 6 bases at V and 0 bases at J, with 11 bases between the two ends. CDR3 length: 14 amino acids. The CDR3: CASSRTASNYGYTF. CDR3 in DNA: TGTGCCAGCAGTCGGACAGCCTCTAACTATGGCTACACCTTC.

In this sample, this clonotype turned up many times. This CDR3 is CASRDLGGAEAFF. CDR3 in DNA: TGTGCCAGCAGGGACCTTGGTGGAGCTGAAGCTTTCTTT. V and J are TRBV2 and TRBJ1-1; D unclear. The CDR3 runs 13 residues. Trimming shortened V by 6 bases and J by 6 bases, and 14 bases separated the two germline ends. Germline V gene data show CDR1 as SNHLY and CDR2 as FYNNEI.

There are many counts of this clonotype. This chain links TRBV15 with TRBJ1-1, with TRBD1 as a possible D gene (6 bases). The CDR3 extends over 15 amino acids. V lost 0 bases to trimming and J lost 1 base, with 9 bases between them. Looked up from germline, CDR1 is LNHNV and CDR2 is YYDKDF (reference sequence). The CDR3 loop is CATSRDRGRNTEAFF. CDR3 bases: TGTGCCACCAGCAGAGATAGGGGGAGGAACACTGAAGCTTTCTTT.

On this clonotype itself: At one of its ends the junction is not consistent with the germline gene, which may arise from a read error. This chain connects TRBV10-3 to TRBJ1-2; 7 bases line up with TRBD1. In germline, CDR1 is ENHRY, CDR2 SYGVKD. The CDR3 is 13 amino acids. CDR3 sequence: CASSSKGAGSYTF. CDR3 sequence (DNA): TGTGCCAGCAGTTCCAAGGGGGCCGGGAGCTACACCTTC.

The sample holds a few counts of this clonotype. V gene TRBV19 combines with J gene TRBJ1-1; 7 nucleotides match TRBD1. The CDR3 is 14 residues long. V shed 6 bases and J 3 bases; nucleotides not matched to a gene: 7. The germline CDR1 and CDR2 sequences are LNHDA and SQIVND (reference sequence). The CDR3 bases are TGTGCCAGTAGCGATGTCAGGGGGTACACTGAAGCTTTCTTT. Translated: CASSDVRGYTEAFF.

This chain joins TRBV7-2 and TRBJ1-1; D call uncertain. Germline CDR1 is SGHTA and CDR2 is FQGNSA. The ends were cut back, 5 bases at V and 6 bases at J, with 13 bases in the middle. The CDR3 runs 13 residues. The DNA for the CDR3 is TGTGCCAGCAGCACCGGGCTTAACGCTGAAGCTTTCTTT. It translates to CASSTGLNAEAFF.

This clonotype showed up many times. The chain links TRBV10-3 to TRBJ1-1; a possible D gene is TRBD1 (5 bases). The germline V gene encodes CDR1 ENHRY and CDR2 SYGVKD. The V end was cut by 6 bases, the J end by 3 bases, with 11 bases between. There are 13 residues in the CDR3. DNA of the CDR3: TGTGCCATCAGGGGGGAGGTAGACACTGAAGCTTTCTTT. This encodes CAIRGEVDTEAFF.

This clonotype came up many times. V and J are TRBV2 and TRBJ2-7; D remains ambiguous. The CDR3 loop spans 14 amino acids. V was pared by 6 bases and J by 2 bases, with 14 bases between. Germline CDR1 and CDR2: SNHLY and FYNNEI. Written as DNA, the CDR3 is TGTGCCAGCAGCAGGATTGGTCCAACCTACGAGCAGTACTTC. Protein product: CASSRIGPTYEQYF.

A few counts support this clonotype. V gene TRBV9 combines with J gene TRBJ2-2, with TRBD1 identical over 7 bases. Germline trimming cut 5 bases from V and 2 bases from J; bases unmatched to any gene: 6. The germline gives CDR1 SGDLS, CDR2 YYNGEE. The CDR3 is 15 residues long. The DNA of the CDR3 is TGTGCCAGCAGTACAGGGGACCCCAACACCGGGGAGCTGTTTTTT. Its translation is CASSTGDPNTGELFF. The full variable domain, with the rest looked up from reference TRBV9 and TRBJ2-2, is DSGVTQTPKHLITATGQRVTLRCSPRSGDLSVYWYQQSLDQGLQFLIQYYNGEERAKGNILERFSAQQFPDLHSELNLSSLELGDSALYFCASSTGDPNTGELFFGEGSRLTVL.

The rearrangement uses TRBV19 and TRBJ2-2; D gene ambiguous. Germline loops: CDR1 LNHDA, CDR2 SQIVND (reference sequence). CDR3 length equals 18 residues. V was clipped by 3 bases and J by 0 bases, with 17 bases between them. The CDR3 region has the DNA TGTGCCAGTAGTATCCCTCCCGACCAGATTTCGAACACCGGGGAGCTGTTTTTT. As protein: CASSIPPDQISNTGELFF.

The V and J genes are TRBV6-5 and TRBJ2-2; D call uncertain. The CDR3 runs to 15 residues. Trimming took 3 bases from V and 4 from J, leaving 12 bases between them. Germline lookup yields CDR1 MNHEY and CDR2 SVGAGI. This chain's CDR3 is CASSYGVESTGELFF. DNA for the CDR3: TGTGCCAGCAGTTATGGAGTGGAGAGCACCGGGGAGCTGTTTTTT.

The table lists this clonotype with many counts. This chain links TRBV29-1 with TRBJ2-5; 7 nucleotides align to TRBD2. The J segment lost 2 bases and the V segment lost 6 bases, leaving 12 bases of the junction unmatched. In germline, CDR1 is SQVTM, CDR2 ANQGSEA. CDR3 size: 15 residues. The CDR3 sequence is CSVPKGRERQETQYF. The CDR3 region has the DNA TGCAGCGTCCCAAAAGGGAGGGAGCGGCAAGAGACCCAGTACTTC.

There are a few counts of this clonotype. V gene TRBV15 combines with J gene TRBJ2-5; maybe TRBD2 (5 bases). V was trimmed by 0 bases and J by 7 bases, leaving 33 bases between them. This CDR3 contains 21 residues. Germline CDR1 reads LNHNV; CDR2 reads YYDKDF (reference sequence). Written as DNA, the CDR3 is TGTGCCACCAGCAGAGATCAAGTCCTCGAGGGCCCCGGTCCCCCCCGGGGGACCCAGTACTTC. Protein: CATSRDQVLEGPGPPRGTQYF. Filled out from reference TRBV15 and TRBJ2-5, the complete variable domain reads DAMVIQNPRYQVTQFGKPVTLSCSQTLNHNVMYWYQQKSSQAPKLLFHYYDKDFNNEADTPDNFQSRRPNTSFCFLDIRSPGLGDTAMYLCATSRDQVLEGPGPPRGTQYFGPGTRLLVL.

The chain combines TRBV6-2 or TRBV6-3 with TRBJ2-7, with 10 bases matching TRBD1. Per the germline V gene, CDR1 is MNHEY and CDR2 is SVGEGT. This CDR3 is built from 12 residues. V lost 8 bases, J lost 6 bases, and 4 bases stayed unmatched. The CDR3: CASGTGAIEQYF. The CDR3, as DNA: TGTGCCAGCGGGACAGGGGCCATCGAGCAGTACTTC.

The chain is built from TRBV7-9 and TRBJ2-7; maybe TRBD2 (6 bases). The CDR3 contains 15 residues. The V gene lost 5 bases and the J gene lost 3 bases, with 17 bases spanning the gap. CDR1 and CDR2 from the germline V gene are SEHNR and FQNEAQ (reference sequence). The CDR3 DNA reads TGTGCCAGCAGCCAGACCGGGACGGGAGTCTACGAGCAGTACTTC. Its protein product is CASSQTGTGVYEQYF.

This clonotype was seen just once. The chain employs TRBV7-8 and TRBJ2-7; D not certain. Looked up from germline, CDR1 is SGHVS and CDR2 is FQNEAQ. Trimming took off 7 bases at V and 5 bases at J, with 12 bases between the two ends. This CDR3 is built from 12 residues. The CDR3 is CASILGVDEQYF. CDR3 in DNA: TGTGCCAGCATCTTGGGTGTCGACGAGCAGTACTTC.

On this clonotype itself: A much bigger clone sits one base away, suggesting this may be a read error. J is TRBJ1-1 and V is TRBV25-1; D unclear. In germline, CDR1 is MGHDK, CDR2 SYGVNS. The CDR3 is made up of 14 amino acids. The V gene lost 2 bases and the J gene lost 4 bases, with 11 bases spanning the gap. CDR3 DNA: TGTGCCAGCAGTGAAAGGTCTTGGAGCACTGAAGCTTTCTTT. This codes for CASSERSWSTEAFF.

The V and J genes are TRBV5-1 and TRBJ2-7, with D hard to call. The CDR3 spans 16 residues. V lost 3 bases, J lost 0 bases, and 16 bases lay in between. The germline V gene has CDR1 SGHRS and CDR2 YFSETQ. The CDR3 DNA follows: TGCGCCAGCAGCTCCGACGATCACAAATTCTCCTACGAGCAGTACTTC. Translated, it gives CASSSDDHKFSYEQYF. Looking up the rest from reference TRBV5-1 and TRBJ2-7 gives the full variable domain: KAGVTQTPRYLIKTRGQQVTLSCSPISGHRSVSWYQQTPGQGLQFLFEYFSETQRNKGNFPGRFSGRQFSNSRSEMNVSTLELGDSALYLCASSSDDHKFSYEQYFGPGTRLTVT.

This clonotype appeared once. In nucleotides, the CDR3 is TGTGCCAGCAGCTTGGAAGGGACCGCTGACTATGGCTACACCTTC. Protein sequence: CASSLEGTADYGYTF. V is TRBV7-9 and J is TRBJ1-2, with D perhaps matching TRBD1 (5 bases). The CDR3 contains 15 residues. Per the germline V gene, CDR1 is SEHNR and CDR2 is FQNEAQ (reference sequence). Trimming removed 3 bases from V and 3 bases from J, with 14 bases in between.